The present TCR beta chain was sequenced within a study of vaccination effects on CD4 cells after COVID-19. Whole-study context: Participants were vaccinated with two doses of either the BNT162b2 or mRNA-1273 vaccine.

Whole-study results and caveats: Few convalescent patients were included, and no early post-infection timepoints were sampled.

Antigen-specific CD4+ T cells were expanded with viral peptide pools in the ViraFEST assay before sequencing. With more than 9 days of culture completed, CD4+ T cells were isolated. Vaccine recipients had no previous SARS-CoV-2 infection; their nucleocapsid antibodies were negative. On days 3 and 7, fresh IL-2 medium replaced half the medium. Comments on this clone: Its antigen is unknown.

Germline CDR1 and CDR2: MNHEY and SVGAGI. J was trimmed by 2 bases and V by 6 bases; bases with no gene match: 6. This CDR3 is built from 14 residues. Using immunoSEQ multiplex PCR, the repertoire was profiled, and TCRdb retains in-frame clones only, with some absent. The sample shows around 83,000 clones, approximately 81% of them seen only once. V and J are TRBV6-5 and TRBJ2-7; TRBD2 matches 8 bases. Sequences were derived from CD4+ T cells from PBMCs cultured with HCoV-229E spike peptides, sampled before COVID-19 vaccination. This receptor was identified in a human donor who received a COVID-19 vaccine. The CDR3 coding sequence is TGTGCCAGCAGGCCAAGCGGGGGAACCTACGAGCAGTACGTC. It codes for CASRPSGGTYEQYV.